A single sample is the source of the 20 T cell receptor beta chains below, sequenced in a study of T cell repertoires in cytomegalovirus infection. MiXCR, applied by TCRdb to the reads, yields one record per CDR3 protein. This sample has 70,000 to 85,000 distinct CDR3 sequences, with 40% found just once. Their antigens are not known. The starting material was CD8+ T cells from cultured PBMCs, obtained from culture after CMV antigen stimulation. The receptors derive from a human donor in good health (CMV status not recorded). Some clones in this sample may be carry-over from other donors' samples.

This clonotype was picked up many times. The chain couples TRBV6-1 to TRBJ2-7; 11 positions agree with TRBD2. Trimming at V came to 8 bases and at J to 0 bases, leaving 6 bases not matched to a gene. The CDR3 totals 15 residues. Germline lookup yields CDR1 MNHNS and CDR2 SASEGT. This chain's CDR3 is CASGLAGGDSYEQYF. CDR3 DNA: TGTGCCAGCGGGCTAGCGGGGGGTGACTCCTACGAGCAGTACTTC.

V is TRBV7-9 and J is TRBJ2-1; the D gene is possibly TRBD2 (5 bases). The CDR3 is 14 residues long. V lost 5 bases to trimming and J lost 3 bases, with 11 bases between them. The germline V gene encodes CDR1 SEHNR and CDR2 FQNEAQ (reference sequence). CDR3 bases: TGTGCCAGCAGCATCGACACTAGCTACAATGAGCAGTTCTTC. This sequence encodes CASSIDTSYNEQFF.

The chain is built from TRBV3-1 and TRBJ2-7; 10 nucleotides align to TRBD1. Per germline, CDR1 LGHDT and CDR2 YNNKEL (reference sequence). After removal of 3 bases from V and 4 bases from J, the junction contained 3 bases not matched to a gene. This CDR3 comprises 14 residues. The CDR3 region is CASSHGQGVYEQYF. CDR3 nucleotide sequence: TGTGCCAGCAGCCACGGACAGGGGGTTTACGAGCAGTACTTC.

The chain joins TRBV6-8 to TRBJ2-3, with 16 bases identical to TRBD2. The germline V gene has CDR1 MNHGY and CDR2 SAAAGT. V gave up 2 bases and J gave up 6 bases; unmatched junction bases: 5. This CDR3 is 17 amino acids long. The CDR3, as DNA: TGTGCCAGCAGTTACGGGACTAGCGGGGGGGCCGGGGATACGCAGTATTTT. Its protein product is CASSYGTSGGAGDTQYF.

This clonotype was seen at least ten times. The chain links TRBV7-2 to TRBJ1-6; D perhaps matches TRBD1 (5 bases). The CDR3 has 13 residues. CDR1 is SGHTA and CDR2 is FQGNSA in the germline V gene. Trimming took off 2 bases at V and 7 bases at J, with 6 bases between the two ends. CDR3 nucleotides: TGTGCCAGCAGCTTACAGGGAAATTCACCCCTCCACTTT. Translation: CASSLQGNSPLHF.

The genes are TRBV27 and TRBJ1-1, with D perhaps matching TRBD1 (6 bases). This CDR3 is built from 13 residues. Trimming removed 3 bases from V and 5 bases from J, with 10 bases in between. CDR1 is MNHEY and CDR2 is SMNVEV in the germline V gene (reference sequence). The CDR3 DNA reads TGTGCCAGCAGTTTCGGACAGAGAACTGAAGCTTTCTTT. This translates into CASSFGQRTEAFF.

The chain joins TRBV7-6 to TRBJ2-1, with 7 bases aligning to TRBD2. CDR1 is SGHVS and CDR2 is FNYEAQ in the germline V gene. J lost 2 bases, V lost 4 bases, and 5 bases had no gene match. The CDR3 is made up of 15 amino acids. The CDR3 bases are TGTGCCAGCAGCTCACTGGCGGGGGCCTACAATGAGCAGTTCTTC. The encoded protein is CASSSLAGAYNEQFF.

The CDR3 here is CASTWTSGAYEQYF. As DNA, the CDR3 is TGTGCCAGCACCTGGACTAGCGGGGCCTACGAGCAGTACTTC. The chain couples TRBV2 to TRBJ2-7; TRBD2 agrees at 12 bases. Germline V gives CDR1 SNHLY, CDR2 FYNNEI. This CDR3 is 14 amino acids long. V shed 7 bases and J 2 bases; nucleotides not matched to a gene: 3.

The chain employs TRBV24-1 and TRBJ2-3; perhaps TRBD2 as D (6 bases). Trimming shortened V by 3 bases and J by 2 bases, and 8 bases separated the two germline ends. The CDR3 runs to 14 residues. Germline loops: CDR1 KGHDR, CDR2 SFDVKD. For the CDR3, the DNA is TGTGCCACCAGTGATGGAGGGGTCACAGATACGCAGTATTTT. The encoded protein is CATSDGGVTDTQYF.

The chain recombines TRBV28 with TRBJ2-1; D may be TRBD2 (7 bases). V shed 2 bases and J shed 8 bases, with 25 bases lying between them. The germline V gene has CDR1 MDHEN and CDR2 SYDVKM. The CDR3 spans 18 residues. CDR3 sequence reads: CASSLEFLGGGSWDEQFF. The CDR3 DNA follows: TGTGCCAGCAGTTTAGAATTTTTGGGGGGGGGCTCTTGGGATGAGCAGTTCTTC.

The chain links TRBV5-1 to TRBJ1-6; D is unresolved. Trimming cost V 0 bases and J 1 base, with 14 bases left between them. CDR3 size: 18 residues. Germline loops: CDR1 SGHRS, CDR2 YFSETQ. CDR3 in DNA: TGCGCCAGCAGCTTGGGTTTCGGAGCTGGATCCTATAATTCACCCCTCCACTTT. Encoded protein: CASSLGFGAGSYNSPLHF.

This sequence joins TRBV7-6 and TRBJ1-4, with a weak D call TRBD1 (5 bases). V gave up 0 bases and J gave up 2 bases, with 13 bases separating them. Germline CDR1 is SGHVS and CDR2 is FNYEAQ. This CDR3 contains 17 residues. CDR3: CASSLAGTGGTNEKLFF. The DNA of the CDR3 is TGTGCCAGCAGCTTAGCGGGGACTGGGGGGACTAATGAAAAACTGTTTTTT.

This chain uses TRBV7-2 with TRBJ2-1; D possibly uses TRBD1 or TRBD2 (6 bases each). Looked up from germline, CDR1 is SGHTA and CDR2 is FQGNSA. V lost 1 base, J lost 2 bases, and 15 bases lay in between. This CDR3 spans 17 amino acids. The CDR3 coding sequence is TGTGCCAGCAGCTTAGGTTTCGGGGGCAGGGCCTACAATGAGCAGTTCTTC. Protein product: CASSLGFGGRAYNEQFF.

This rearrangement joins TRBV4-1 to TRBJ2-3; TRBD2 is a possible D gene (6 bases). V lost 2 bases to trimming and J lost 4 bases, with 10 bases between them. This CDR3 spans 14 amino acids. Germline V CDR1 and CDR2: MGHRA, YSYEKL. CDR3 protein: CASSQIGTSDTQYF. The CDR3, as DNA: TGCGCCAGCAGCCAAATAGGGACTTCAGATACGCAGTATTTT.

The rearrangement joins TRBV4-2 to TRBJ1-2; 10 bases map to TRBD1. Unmatched junction bases numbered 12, after V lost 0 bases and J lost 2 bases. The CDR3 totals 19 residues. CDR1 and CDR2 (germline): LGHNA, YNFKEQ. The CDR3 nucleotides read TGTGCCAGCAGCCAAGATCCGAAGGGAGGGACAGGGGTAAACTATGGCTACACCTTC. Protein: CASSQDPKGGTGVNYGYTF.

This chain uses TRBV7-8 with TRBJ2-1; D is perhaps TRBD1 (5 bases). The germline V and J ends were trimmed by 7 bases and 4 bases, with 20 bases remaining between them. CDR3 length equals 16 residues. CDR1 and CDR2 from the germline V gene are SGHVS and FQNEAQ. DNA for the CDR3: TGTGCCAGCAACCTATTTCAGGGCCAGGGATACAATGAGCAGTTCTTC. Protein sequence: CASNLFQGQGYNEQFF.

The V gene is TRBV5-1, the J gene TRBJ1-3; 7 bases match TRBD1. The germline V gene encodes CDR1 SGHRS and CDR2 YFSETQ. Trimming took 3 bases from V and 0 from J; bases not matched to a gene: 9. The CDR3 has 17 residues. CDR3 coding DNA: TGCGCCAGCAGCTCGGGACAGCCAACGTTCTCTGGAAACACCATATATTTT. This codes for CASSSGQPTFSGNTIYF.

This clonotype occurred once. The rearrangement uses TRBV27 and TRBJ2-5; D remains unclear. With 6 bases removed from V and 3 bases from J, the gap between germline ends came to 11 bases. The CDR3 covers 13 residues. Germline V lookup: CDR1 MNHEY, CDR2 SMNVEV (reference sequence). The CDR3 spells CASSLFAEETQYF. The CDR3 nucleotides read TGTGCCAGCAGCCTTTTTGCGGAAGAGACCCAGTACTTC.

There are a few counts of this clonotype. The V gene is TRBV7-6, the J gene TRBJ2-1; a weak D match, TRBD1 (6 bases). The germline gives CDR1 SGHVS, CDR2 FNYEAQ. This CDR3 is 13 amino acids long. Deletions cut 5 bases from V and 10 bases from J, with 15 bases between. As DNA, the CDR3 is TGTGCCAGCAGCCCCACAGAGGGGGACGAGCAGTTCTTC. It yields the protein CASSPTEGDEQFF. Looking up the rest from reference TRBV7-6 and TRBJ2-1 gives the full variable domain: GAGVSQSPRYKVTKRGQDVALRCDPISGHVSLYWYRQALGQGPEFLTYFNYEAQQDKSGLPNDRFSAERPEGSISTLTIQRTEQRDSAMYRCASSPTEGDEQFFGPGTRLTVL.

V gene TRBV15 combines with J gene TRBJ2-2; 10 nucleotides align to TRBD1. V was pared by 5 bases and J by 6 bases, with 6 bases of the junction left unmatched. The CDR3 has 15 amino acids. Germline values: CDR1 LNHNV, CDR2 YYDKDF (reference sequence). The CDR3 DNA is TGTGCCACCAGCCGGGACAGGGGTGATTCCGGGGAGCTGTTTTTT. The encoded protein is CATSRDRGDSGELFF. Full variable domain (remainder filled in from reference TRBV15 and TRBJ2-2): DAMVIQNPRYQVTQFGKPVTLSCSQTLNHNVMYWYQQKSSQAPKLLFHYYDKDFNNEADTPDNFQSRRPNTSFCFLDIRSPGLGDTAMYLCATSRDRGDSGELFFGEGSRLTVL.